Shown below are 3 T cell receptor beta chains from a single sample sequenced in a study of CD8 T cells in Susac syndrome (dated by TCRdb to between 2017 and 2020). Receptors were amplified or captured by the immunoSEQ multiplex PCR assay. RNA was extracted using the RNeasy kit, and about 0.45 to 1 microgram was reverse transcribed with random hexamers. TCRdb trimmed the raw reads at Q25, called clones with MiXCR and kept productive beta chains. Each entry merges the rows of one CDR3 protein and shows their most common DNA and genes. In this sample the table shows 150,000 to 180,000 distinct CDR3 sequences, roughly 95% of which occur a single time. The top ten constitute 0.14% to 0.15% of the sample. The sample consisted of CD8+ T cells from PBMCs. The origin of the receptors is a human donor with multiple sclerosis.

V usage is TRBV7-9 and J usage is TRBJ2-7, with 11 bases lining up with TRBD2. The CDR3 runs to 17 residues. The germline CDR1 and CDR2 sequences are SEHNR and FQNEAQ (reference sequence). V shed 4 bases and J 1 base; nucleotides not matched to a gene: 9. The CDR3 here is CASSSRMTSGVSYEQYF. The CDR3 DNA is TGTGCCAGCAGCTCCCGAATGACTAGCGGGGTGTCCTACGAGCAGTACTTC.

The genes are TRBV27 and TRBJ1-5; D not resolved. This CDR3 comprises 15 residues. V lost 4 bases to trimming and J lost 5 bases, with 15 bases between them. CDR1 and CDR2 (germline): MNHEY, SMNVEV (reference sequence). DNA of the CDR3: TGTGCCAGCAGTTATAAGGGAGGCTTCGATCAGCCCCAGCATTTT. Its translation is CASSYKGGFDQPQHF.

The CDR3 DNA reads TGTGCCAGCAGGCCCACTAGCGGACGCACAGATACGCAGTATTTT. Its translation: CASRPTSGRTDTQYF. This chain links TRBV3-1 with TRBJ2-3; the match to TRBD2 covers 8 bases. The CDR3 totals 15 residues. With V trimmed by 6 bases and J by 1 base, 6 bases remained unmatched. The germline gives CDR1 LGHDT, CDR2 YNNKEL (reference sequence).